Sequencing of this TCR beta chain was carried out in a study of radiation and T cells in renal cell carcinoma. About the study: Nephrectomy followed 15 Gy stereotactic body radiation by 4 weeks.

Profiling relied on immunoSEQ multiplex PCR, and the TCRdb table lists in-frame clones only, not all of them. This sample has more than 75,000 clones, with 80% to 90% found just once. In regard to this clone: Its antigen remains unidentified.

V was pared by 3 bases and J by 6 bases, with 6 bases of the junction left unmatched. Germline V gene data show CDR1 as MGHDK and CDR2 as SYGVNS. The CDR3 loop spans 15 amino acids. Study-wide points: From baseline, blood top tumor clonotypes peaked at 2 weeks post-radiation.

The time point denotes: blood 2 weeks post-SBRT. Treatment: 15 Gy SBRT to primary tumor, nephrectomy 4 weeks later. This chain links TRBV25-1 with TRBJ2-1; the match to TRBD1 covers 9 bases. Sequencing was performed on blood, taken from a patient whose treatment included radiotherapy and nephrectomy. The clonotype was recovered from a woman in her 50s with renal cell carcinoma. The CDR3 sequence: CASSDPGQGSNEQFF. The CDR3 DNA reads as TGTGCCAGCAGTGACCCCGGACAGGGGAGCAATGAGCAGTTCTTC.